This T cell receptor (beta chain) was observed in a study of neurological immune-mediated disorders. One entry per CDR3 protein, called by TCRdb with MiXCR from the 5' RACE reads. Of around 68,000 distinct CDR3 sequences listed, over 4% are singletons. Ten or more counts support this clonotype. The CDR3 consists of 17 residues. Germline V gene lookup returns CDR1 MNHNY and CDR2 SVGAGI (reference sequence). Trimming took 6 bases from V and 0 from J, leaving 18 bases between them. The chain is built from TRBV6-6 and TRBJ1-5, with a tentative D call TRBD1 (5 bases). The sequencing sample was made of PBMCs. The receptor was derived from a man between 50 and 59 years old with multiple sclerosis. CDR3 amino acids: CASSSPDNYYSNQPQHF. CDR3 DNA: TGTGCCAGCAGCTCCCCGGACAACTATTATAGCAATCAGCCCCAGCATTTT.